Listed here are 32 T cell receptor beta chains from one sample, sequenced in a study of T cell responses to AZD1222 COVID-19 vaccine (TCRdb year 2021). The time point label of this sample denotes: about 28 days (+/-7) after the second vaccine dose. Library prep was done by the immunoSEQ multiplex PCR assay. TCRdb stores this immuneACCESS table with in-frame sequences only. Part of the clones is absent; in the studies checked, under half of the shortfall reflects unresolved V genes, and no reason is known for the rest. This sample is represented by 70,000 to 75,000 clones; 70% to 90% of them were singletons. Together, the top ten hold roughly 1.2% of the sample. The source was peripheral blood, collected 28 days after the second AZD1222 dose. These receptors all come from an adult who received the AZD1222 COVID-19 vaccine.

The chain links TRBV19 to TRBJ2-1, with TRBD1 matching over 9 bases. The CDR3 runs 14 residues. The J segment lost 7 bases and the V segment lost 6 bases, leaving 7 bases of the junction unmatched. The germline V gene encodes CDR1 LNHDA and CDR2 SQIVND (reference sequence). The CDR3 region is CASSTGGAGNEQFF. For the CDR3, the DNA is TGTGCCAGTAGCACAGGGGGCGCAGGTAATGAGCAGTTCTTC.

This chain uses TRBV28 with TRBJ2-5; D gene ambiguous. Trimming took 5 bases from V and 5 from J, leaving 12 bases between them. This CDR3 is built from 13 residues. Germline V gene lookup returns CDR1 MDHEN and CDR2 SYDVKM. The CDR3 DNA reads as TGTGCCAGCAGTATTTCACCCCGGGAGACCCAGTACTTC. It translates to CASSISPRETQYF.

The chain employs TRBV19 and TRBJ1-5; D is unclear. The CDR3 has 14 residues. V was pared by 8 bases and J by 1 base, with 12 bases between. Germline lookup yields CDR1 LNHDA and CDR2 SQIVND (reference sequence). CDR3 sequence (DNA): TGTGCCAGTGGGCTCGTCGCAAGCAATCAGCCCCAGCATTTT. It yields the protein CASGLVASNQPQHF.

The V call is TRBV7-6, the J call TRBJ1-5, with 7 positions matching TRBD1. This CDR3 spans 15 amino acids. Trimming at V came to 1 base and at J to 7 bases, leaving 7 bases not matched to a gene. Germline V gives CDR1 SGHVS, CDR2 FNYEAQ. CDR3 loop: CASSLGTGARQPQHF. The CDR3 DNA reads TGTGCCAGCAGCTTAGGGACAGGCGCTAGGCAGCCCCAGCATTTT.

The chain has TRBV3-1 (or the pseudogene TRBV3-2) and TRBJ2-1; 7 nucleotides align to TRBD2. The CDR3 covers 15 residues. Trimming at V came to 1 base and at J to 9 bases, leaving 9 bases not matched to a gene. Germline V gives CDR1 LGHDT, CDR2 YNNKEL (reference sequence). The CDR3 sequence: CASSQGAAGDGEQFF. For the CDR3, the DNA is TGTGCCAGCAGCCAAGGGGCCGCGGGAGACGGTGAGCAGTTCTTC.

The V gene is TRBV19, the J gene TRBJ1-3, with 7 bases identical to TRBD1. This CDR3 has 17 residues. Trimming cost V 3 bases and J 3 bases; bases outside gene matches: 11. Germline V gene lookup returns CDR1 LNHDA and CDR2 SQIVND (reference sequence). The DNA for the CDR3 is TGTGCCAGTAGTATCCCCCAGGGGGGAAGCTTTGGAAACACCATATATTTT. This gives the protein CASSIPQGGSFGNTIYF.

This clone was recorded only once. This chain uses TRBV4-1 with TRBJ1-2; 11 nucleotides align to TRBD1. The germline V gene encodes CDR1 MGHRA and CDR2 YSYEKL. The V segment lost 3 bases and the J segment 4 bases; nucleotides outside the gene matches: 7. The CDR3 consists of 16 residues. The CDR3 region is CASSQEPGQGGYGYTF. The CDR3, as DNA: TGCGCCAGCAGCCAGGAGCCGGGACAGGGGGGCTATGGCTACACCTTC.

This chain uses TRBV7-9 with TRBJ2-3, with D perhaps given as TRBD1 or TRBD2 (5 bases each). Between the trimmed V and J ends, which lost 4 bases and 2 bases, there was a span of 7 bases. This CDR3 has 13 amino acids. The germline V gene has CDR1 SEHNR and CDR2 FQNEAQ (reference sequence). CDR3 protein: CASSWGYTDTQYF. As DNA, the CDR3 is TGTGCCAGCAGCTGGGGGTACACAGATACGCAGTATTTT.

The chain joins TRBV5-1 to TRBJ2-1; 13 bases are shared with TRBD2. The CDR3 extends over 16 amino acids. Per germline, CDR1 SGHRS and CDR2 YFSETQ. Unmatched junction bases numbered 10, after V lost 4 bases and J lost 9 bases. CDR3 residues: CASSPGTSGKVGEQFF. CDR3 bases: TGCGCCAGCAGCCCTGGGACTAGCGGGAAGGTAGGTGAGCAGTTCTTC.

The J gene is TRBJ1-5, the V gene TRBV19; 8 bases fit TRBD1. CDR3 length: 14 amino acids. V shed 9 bases, J shed 6 bases, and the junction held 10 bases outside the gene matches. From germline, CDR1 is LNHDA and CDR2 SQIVND (reference sequence). CDR3 nucleotide sequence: TGTGCCAGCCTAGACAGGGGAGTAGGTCAGCCCCAGCATTTT. It translates to CASLDRGVGQPQHF.

The genes are TRBV5-5 and TRBJ2-7; no clear D gene. V shed 1 base and J shed 0 bases, with 8 bases lying between them. The CDR3 has 14 amino acids. The germline gives CDR1 SGHKS, CDR2 YYEKEE (reference sequence). CDR3 DNA: TGTGCCAGCAGCTTGATCTGGGACTCCTACGAGCAGTACTTC. Translated, it gives CASSLIWDSYEQYF.

This clone was picked up one time. This chain links TRBV27 with TRBJ1-2; 7 bases match TRBD1. The CDR3 has 14 amino acids. Trimming removed 3 bases from V and 8 bases from J; junction bases left unmatched: 9. Germline loops: CDR1 MNHEY, CDR2 SMNVEV (reference sequence). The CDR3, as DNA: TGTGCCAGCAGTTTCGACCGGGACAGTCGGGGCTACACCTTC. Its protein product is CASSFDRDSRGYTF.

The chain combines TRBV7-8 with TRBJ1-6; 7 positions agree with TRBD1. V dropped 5 bases and J dropped 8; count of bases not matched to a gene: 9. The CDR3 sequence is 15 residues long. Germline V gives CDR1 SGHVS, CDR2 FQNEAQ. The chain's CDR3 is CASSVTGAKDSPLHF. Here the CDR3 DNA reads TGTGCCAGCAGCGTCACAGGGGCGAAGGATTCACCCCTCCACTTT.

The genes are TRBV10-2 and TRBJ2-4; 8 bases agree with TRBD1. Per germline, CDR1 WSHSY and CDR2 SAAADI. The V gene end was trimmed by 3 bases and the J gene end by 8 bases; junction bases not matched to a gene: 0. The CDR3 totals 12 residues. CDR3 sequence (DNA): TGCGCCAGCAGTGAACAGGGGGACATTCAGTACTTC. Protein sequence: CASSEQGDIQYF.

This chain connects TRBV29-1 to TRBJ2-7, with a weak D call TRBD1 (6 bases). V was clipped by 4 bases and J by 3 bases, with 13 bases between them. Germline assignment: CDR1 SQVTM and CDR2 ANQGSEA. The CDR3 is 13 residues long. The CDR3 nucleotides read TGCAGCGTTGGAGGGGGACGGAGCTACGAGCAGTACTTC. It specifies CSVGGGRSYEQYF.

For the CDR3, the DNA is TGTGCCAGCAGAGCTATAGCGGGAGCGTGGGAGACCCAGTACTTC. Translation: CASRAIAGAWETQYF. The chain has TRBV11-2 and TRBJ2-5; 9 bases fit TRBD2. The ends lost 6 bases at V and 5 bases at J; junction bases unmatched: 10. Germline V gives CDR1 SGHAT, CDR2 FQNNGV. This CDR3 contains 15 residues.

The rearrangement joins TRBV7-9 to TRBJ1-6, with TRBD1 matching 7 bases. V shed 7 bases, J shed 7 bases, and the junction held 10 bases outside the gene matches. Germline V CDR1 and CDR2: SEHNR, FQNEAQ (reference sequence). There are 15 residues in the CDR3. For the CDR3, the DNA is TGTGCCAGCACCGGCCCCGGACAGGAGAATTCACCCCTCCACTTT. Amino acids: CASTGPGQENSPLHF.

The chain employs TRBV6-5 and TRBJ2-7; 11 positions agree with TRBD2. With V trimmed by 4 bases and J by 1 base, 3 bases remained unmatched. Germline CDR1 MNHEY, CDR2 SVGAGI. The CDR3 totals 15 residues. The CDR3 region has the DNA TGTGCCAGCAGTTTTAGCGGGAGGGTTTCCTACGAGCAGTACTTC. It codes for CASSFSGRVSYEQYF.

This chain connects TRBV5-1 to TRBJ2-1; TRBD2 might be the D (5 bases). The CDR3 has 15 amino acids. V gave up 0 bases and J gave up 2 bases, with 9 bases separating them. Germline assignment: CDR1 SGHRS and CDR2 YFSETQ. The CDR3 loop reads CASSLGRAPYNEQFF. The CDR3 bases are TGCGCCAGCAGCTTGGGGCGGGCCCCCTACAATGAGCAGTTCTTC.

The J gene is TRBJ2-5, the V gene TRBV29-1, with D hard to call. Germline CDR1 reads SQVTM; CDR2 reads ANQGSEA. V was shortened by 3 bases and J by 5 bases, with 10 bases between the two germline ends. The CDR3 is made up of 12 amino acids. The CDR3 DNA is TGCAGCGTTGACTCCGGCGGTGAGACCCAGTACTTC. Translated, it gives CSVDSGGETQYF.

The chain uses TRBV18 and TRBJ2-4, with D possibly matching TRBD2 (7 bases). The CDR3 runs to 13 residues. CDR1 and CDR2 (germline): KGHSH, LQKENI. V was clipped by 6 bases and J by 8 bases, with 14 bases between them. The CDR3 DNA reads TGTGCCAGCTCCCAAGGGGGGGGCGACATTCAGTACTTC. This encodes CASSQGGGDIQYF.

V usage is TRBV6-1 and J usage is TRBJ1-2; D may be TRBD1 (5 bases). The CDR3 runs 17 residues. The germline V and J ends were trimmed by 1 base and 5 bases, with 20 bases remaining between them. Germline V lookup: CDR1 MNHNS, CDR2 SASEGT. The CDR3 nucleotides read TGTGCCAGCAGTGAAGGTCCCGGAGTCGGGGGACTTTATGGCTACACCTTC. Translated: CASSEGPGVGGLYGYTF.

This chain uses TRBV18 with TRBJ2-6; D unresolved. Trimming shortened V by 9 bases and J by 1 base, and 7 bases separated the two germline ends. The germline V gene has CDR1 KGHSH and CDR2 LQKENI. The CDR3 totals 13 residues. In DNA form, the CDR3 reads TGTGCCAGTAAGATATCTGGGGCCAACGTCCTGACTTTC. Protein sequence: CASKISGANVLTF.

V gene TRBV3-1 (or the pseudogene TRBV3-2) combines with J gene TRBJ2-5, with unresolved D. This CDR3 comprises 15 residues. The V and J ends lost 1 base and 5 bases respectively, with 14 bases between them. CDR1 is LGHDT, CDR2 YNNKEL, per germline (reference sequence). CDR3 residues: CASSQVQGRPETQYF. The CDR3 nucleotides read TGTGCCAGCAGCCAAGTTCAAGGACGCCCCGAGACCCAGTACTTC.

This clone showed up just a few times. The rearrangement joins TRBV13 to TRBJ2-1, with 10 bases aligning to TRBD1. J was trimmed by 4 bases and V by 5 bases; bases with no gene match: 20. The CDR3 length is 20 residues. The V gene's germline CDR1 is PRHDT and CDR2 FYEKMQ (reference sequence). CDR3 protein: CASSPRQGAVSGPTYNEQFF. CDR3 bases: TGTGCCAGCAGCCCGCGACAGGGGGCCGTCTCGGGCCCTACTTACAATGAGCAGTTCTTC. Full variable domain (rest looked up from reference TRBV13 and TRBJ2-1): AAGVIQSPRHLIKEKRETATLKCYPIPRHDTVYWYQQGPGQDPQFLISFYEKMQSDKGSIPDRFSAQQFSDYHSELNMSSLELGDSALYFCASSPRQGAVSGPTYNEQFFGPGTRLTVL.

This rearrangement joins TRBV10-3 to TRBJ2-7; D ambiguous. Per germline, CDR1 ENHRY and CDR2 SYGVKD. The CDR3 extends over 12 amino acids. V was shortened by 2 bases and J by 4 bases, with 6 bases between the two germline ends. The CDR3 spells CAISEQEYEQYF. The CDR3 DNA sequence: TGTGCCATCAGTGAGCAAGAATACGAGCAGTACTTC.

V gene TRBV11-1 combines with J gene TRBJ1-4; 8 nucleotides agree with TRBD1. The CDR3 is made up of 14 amino acids. In germline, CDR1 is SGHAT, CDR2 FQDESV (reference sequence). The V gene end was trimmed by 5 bases and the J gene end by 8 bases; junction bases not matched to a gene: 7. CDR3 sequence (DNA): TGTGCCAGCAGCGCCGGGACAGGAGAGGAAAAACTGTTTTTT. It is translated as CASSAGTGEEKLFF.

J is TRBJ1-6 and V is TRBV7-9; D not resolved. V was trimmed by 5 bases and J by 5 bases, leaving 13 bases between them. This CDR3 comprises 15 residues. Germline V gene sequence: CDR1 SEHNR, CDR2 FQNEAQ (reference sequence). CDR3 sequence reads: CASSPVGFHNSPLHF. The CDR3 region has the DNA TGTGCCAGCAGCCCCGTGGGCTTTCATAATTCACCCCTCCACTTT.

J is TRBJ1-1 and V is TRBV5-1; TRBD1 matches at 9 bases. CDR3 size: 15 residues. Germline trimming cut 0 bases from V and 4 bases from J; bases unmatched to any gene: 4. CDR1 is SGHRS, CDR2 YFSETQ, per germline. Here the CDR3 DNA reads TGCGCCAGCAGCTTGGAGGGACAGGGCAGCACTGAAGCTTTCTTT. Protein: CASSLEGQGSTEAFF.

The chain has TRBV2 and TRBJ1-5, with D possibly matching TRBD1 (5 bases). The CDR3 covers 14 residues. Germline V gene sequence: CDR1 SNHLY, CDR2 FYNNEI. The germline V and J ends were trimmed by 1 base and 4 bases, with 8 bases remaining between them. This CDR3 is CASSEGGTNQPQHF. The CDR3 DNA follows: TGTGCCAGCAGTGAAGGGGGGACGAATCAGCCCCAGCATTTT.

This chain links TRBV6-1 with TRBJ1-2; D not resolved. The germline V gene encodes CDR1 MNHNS and CDR2 SASEGT. This CDR3 has 12 residues. Trimming cost V 2 bases and J 3 bases, with 4 bases left between them. CDR3 in amino acids: CASSEIDYGYTF. For the CDR3, the DNA is TGTGCCAGCAGTGAAATCGACTATGGCTACACCTTC.

V gene TRBV11-2 combines with J gene TRBJ2-3, with TRBD2 as a possible D gene (6 bases). The CDR3 has 18 residues. V dropped 5 bases and J dropped 7 bases, with 28 bases sitting between them. CDR1 SGHAT and CDR2 FQNNGV come from the germline V gene. The CDR3 coding sequence is TGTGCCAGCAGCCGTACCACGGGGACTCTTGTCCTCGGTTATACGCAGTATTTT. Its protein is CASSRTTGTLVLGYTQYF.